A single sample is the source of the 22 T cell receptor beta chains below, sequenced in a study of siplizumab effects on memory and regulatory T cells. The method was immunoSEQ multiplex PCR; TCRdb's version includes in-frame clones alone and lacks a portion of them. This sample has tens of thousands of clones, with around 96% found just once. Input material: naive CD8+ T cells sorted from blood. The origin of the receptors is a human donor in good health.

The rearrangement uses TRBV6-5 and TRBJ2-4; D remains unclear. CDR1 is MNHEY, CDR2 SVGAGI, per germline. V was cut by 8 bases and J by 8 bases, with 13 bases left in between. The CDR3 runs 12 residues. CDR3 coding DNA: TGTGCCAGCTCCGCCGGAGAGGACATTCAGTACTTC. As protein: CASSAGEDIQYF.

The chain is built from TRBV27 and TRBJ2-7; 7 bases are a match to TRBD2. With 8 bases clipped from V and 7 bases from J, the junction kept 8 bases outside the gene matches. The CDR3 runs 12 residues. Germline V gene data show CDR1 as MNHEY and CDR2 as SMNVEV (reference sequence). DNA of the CDR3: TGTGCCAGCTCTTGGGGAGGGGTTGAGCAGTACTTC. Its protein is CASSWGGVEQYF.

The rearrangement uses TRBV9 and TRBJ2-3; possibly TRBD1 for D (6 bases). Trimming left V 0 bases short and J 8 bases short, with 16 bases between. CDR3 length: 15 residues. Germline V lookup: CDR1 SGDLS, CDR2 YYNGEE. In DNA, the CDR3 is TGTGCCAGCAGCGTAGAGACCTCGTTAGGGGGTACGCAGTATTTT. Translation gives CASSVETSLGGTQYF.

The gene calls are TRBV25-1 and TRBJ2-7, with 8 nucleotides matching TRBD2. Germline CDR1 is MGHDK and CDR2 is SYGVNS. Losses at the gene ends were 4 bases for V and 3 bases for J; bases not matched to a gene: 5. The CDR3 consists of 14 residues. Written as DNA, the CDR3 is TGTGCCAGCAGTGCCATAGCGGGGTACTACGAGCAGTACTTC. Translation gives CASSAIAGYYEQYF.

V is TRBV5-5 and J is TRBJ2-7; the D gene could be TRBD1 or TRBD2 (5 bases each). Germline values: CDR1 SGHKS, CDR2 YYEKEE (reference sequence). The CDR3 extends over 14 amino acids. Deletions cut 4 bases from V and 1 base from J, with 12 bases between. The CDR3 here is CASSARDLSYEQYF. In DNA, the CDR3 is TGTGCCAGCAGCGCCCGGGACCTATCCTACGAGCAGTACTTC. Together with reference TRBV5-5 and TRBJ2-7, the CDR3 gives the full variable domain: DAGVTQSPTHLIKTRGQQVTLRCSPISGHKSVSWYQQVLGQGPQFIFQYYEKEERGRGNFPDRFSARQFPNYSSELNVNALLLGDSALYLCASSARDLSYEQYFGPGTRLTVT.

V and J are TRBV14 and TRBJ2-7; D is unresolved. The V end was cut by 1 base, the J end by 5 bases, with 6 bases between. The germline CDR1 and CDR2 sequences are SGHDN and FVKESK. The CDR3 is 12 residues long. DNA for the CDR3: TGTGCCAGCAGCCAAGTGTCTAACGAGCAGTACTTC. It is translated as CASSQVSNEQYF.

This CDR3 reads CASSSAPYGYTF. As DNA, the CDR3 is TGTGCCAGTAGCAGTGCACCGTATGGCTACACCTTC. J is TRBJ1-2 and V is TRBV19; D uncertain. Germline V lookup: CDR1 LNHDA, CDR2 SQIVND (reference sequence). The CDR3 runs 12 residues. With 6 bases removed from V and 5 bases from J, the gap between germline ends came to 10 bases.

Only one count was recorded for this clone. This rearrangement joins TRBV29-1 to TRBJ2-7; D is uncertain. Germline CDR1 is SQVTM and CDR2 is ANQGSEA. The CDR3 is 13 amino acids. V lost 0 bases, J lost 3 bases, and 9 bases lay in between. CDR3 in amino acids: CSVEDGGDYEQYF. The CDR3 DNA is TGCAGCGTTGAAGACGGCGGTGACTACGAGCAGTACTTC.

This clone was seen more than once but under ten times. The rearrangement uses TRBV27 and TRBJ2-1, with 9 nucleotides matching TRBD2. The V gene end was trimmed by 6 bases and the J gene end by 4 bases; junction bases not matched to a gene: 7. This CDR3 spans 15 amino acids. Germline CDR1 reads MNHEY; CDR2 reads SMNVEV (reference sequence). In DNA, the CDR3 is TGTGCCAGCAGCCCGGCGGGGGGGCTTTACAATGAGCAGTTCTTC. This encodes CASSPAGGLYNEQFF.

This rearrangement joins TRBV11-3 to TRBJ2-1; no firm D call. Germline V lookup: CDR1 SGHNT, CDR2 YENEEA. The CDR3 has 14 amino acids. The CDR3 DNA sequence: TGTGCTCCCCGACGGGCCGTAGGATACAATGAGCAGTTCTTC. This codes for CAPRRAVGYNEQFF.

V is TRBV10-2 and J is TRBJ1-4; 8 bases align to TRBD1. Germline CDR1 and CDR2: WSHSY and SAAADI. The CDR3 contains 15 residues. V lost 3 bases, J lost 2 bases, and 2 bases stayed unmatched. CDR3: CASSEAGGTNEKLFF. CDR3 bases: TGCGCCAGCAGTGAAGCAGGGGGCACTAATGAAAAACTGTTTTTT.

This rearrangement joins TRBV19 to TRBJ2-3; perhaps TRBD2 as D (6 bases). This CDR3 is built from 14 residues. V lost 1 base to trimming and J lost 1 base, with 6 bases between them. CDR1 is LNHDA, CDR2 SQIVND, per germline (reference sequence). The CDR3 nucleotides read TGTGCCAGTAGTATAGGCGGGGGCACAGATACGCAGTATTTT. Translated: CASSIGGGTDTQYF.

The gene calls are TRBV10-1 and TRBJ1-2; 8 bases align to TRBD1. Unmatched junction bases numbered 13, after V lost 2 bases and J lost 2 bases. Germline V CDR1 and CDR2: WNHNN, SYGVQD (reference sequence). The CDR3 contains 18 residues. CDR3 in DNA: TGCGCCAGCAGTGAGCCTGGACAGGGTAATGGAACAAACTATGGCTACACCTTC. Protein sequence: CASSEPGQGNGTNYGYTF.

The J gene is TRBJ1-1, the V gene TRBV5-6; D gene uncertain. CDR1 and CDR2 from the germline V gene are SGHDT and YYEEEE. This CDR3 is 14 amino acids long. V dropped 0 bases and J dropped 0 bases, with 6 bases sitting between them. CDR3 coding DNA: TGTGCCAGCAGCTTGGGTGATCTGAACACTGAAGCTTTCTTT. It translates to CASSLGDLNTEAFF.

With respect to this clone: Other DNA variants within this sample encode the same CDR3. This sequence joins TRBV4-1 and TRBJ2-5; D gene unclear. Trimming left V 1 base short and J 5 bases short, with 5 bases between. CDR1 MGHRA and CDR2 YSYEKL come from the germline V gene. CDR3 length: 12 amino acids. The CDR3 is CASSQGRETQYF. DNA for the CDR3: TGCGCCAGCAGCCAAGGAAGGGAGACCCAGTACTTC.

The chain couples TRBV6-5 to TRBJ1-1; D ambiguous. CDR1 is MNHEY and CDR2 is SVGAGI in the germline V gene. The V end was cut by 5 bases, the J end by 2 bases, with 12 bases between. The CDR3 runs 14 residues. CDR3 amino acids: CASSLTGRNTEAFF. CDR3 DNA sequence: TGTGCCAGCAGTCTAACGGGAAGAAACACTGAAGCTTTCTTT.

The chain combines TRBV7-7 with TRBJ2-7; TRBD1 aligns across 7 bases. Unmatched junction bases numbered 9, after V lost 4 bases and J lost 6 bases. From germline, CDR1 is SSHAT and CDR2 FNYEAQ (reference sequence). The CDR3 length is 14 residues. The CDR3 sequence is CASSSGTAPSEQYF. In DNA form, the CDR3 reads TGTGCCAGCAGCTCCGGGACAGCCCCTTCCGAGCAGTACTTC. Full variable domain (outside the CDR3, taken from reference TRBV7-7 and TRBJ2-7): GAGVSQSPRYKVTKRGQDVTLRCDPISSHATLYWYQQALGQGPEFLTYFNYEAQPDKSGLPSDRFSAERPEGSISTLTIQRTEQRDSAMYRCASSSGTAPSEQYFGPGTRLTVT.

The rearrangement links TRBV4-3 to TRBJ2-7; D remains ambiguous. With 0 bases removed from V and 7 bases from J, the gap between germline ends came to 16 bases. The germline V gene has CDR1 LGHNA and CDR2 YSLEER. The CDR3 loop spans 15 amino acids. CDR3 in amino acids: CASSQDLIGSREQYF. CDR3 in DNA: TGCGCCAGCAGCCAAGACTTGATCGGGTCCCGAGAGCAGTACTTC.

The rearrangement joins TRBV27 to TRBJ1-2, with a weak D call TRBD1 (6 bases). The CDR3 contains 13 residues. Trimming took off 3 bases at V and 2 bases at J, with 7 bases between the two ends. From germline, CDR1 is MNHEY and CDR2 SMNVEV (reference sequence). In DNA, the CDR3 is TGTGCCAGCAGTTTCCAGGGGAACTATGGCTACACCTTC. Translating it yields CASSFQGNYGYTF.

As to this clone: The junction does not match germline at one end; this may be a read error. The CDR3 reads CASSEYRDAQYF. DNA for the CDR3: TGTGCCAGCAGTGAATACCGAGATGCGCAGTATTTT. The V call is TRBV25-1, the J call TRBJ2-3; D not certain. The V gene's germline CDR1 is MGHDK and CDR2 SYGVNS. The CDR3 spans 12 residues.

The V gene is TRBV5-6, the J gene TRBJ1-2, with 8 bases identical to TRBD1. CDR1 is SGHDT and CDR2 is YYEEEE in the germline V gene. After removal of 4 bases from V and 7 bases from J, the junction contained 6 bases not matched to a gene. CDR3 size: 13 residues. CDR3 sequence reads: CASSIGQGGGYTF. For the CDR3, the DNA is TGTGCCAGCAGCATTGGACAGGGAGGTGGCTACACCTTC.

The gene calls are TRBV27 and TRBJ2-1; 7 positions agree with TRBD1. CDR1 is MNHEY and CDR2 is SMNVEV in the germline V gene (reference sequence). The CDR3 totals 16 residues. The J segment lost 3 bases and the V segment lost 8 bases, leaving 13 bases of the junction unmatched. Written as DNA, the CDR3 is TGTGCCAGCGCCTCTTACCTAGGGGGCGACTACAATGAGCAGTTCTTC. Residues: CASASYLGGDYNEQFF.